Following are 2 T cell receptor beta chains from one sample sequenced in a study of post-analysis software for immune sequencing data. These receptors lack a known antigen. Study results and limitations: Compared with controls, patients had more of 4 to 6 TRBV segments, including TRBV5-6, TRBV5-1 and TRBV20-1.

Built from TCR beta cDNA, the libraries had unique molecular identifiers in them. TCRdb used MiXCR to reprocess the PCR reads, holding one entry per CDR3 protein. The table lists 750,000 to 900,000 distinct CDR3 sequences, just over 45% of them singletons. The sequenced material came from blood. These receptors were collected from a girl under 18 with multiple sclerosis.

The gene calls are TRBV29-1 and TRBJ2-7; 14 nucleotides agree with TRBD2. Germline V gene data show CDR1 as SQVTM and CDR2 as ANQGSEA. CDR3 size: 15 residues. The J segment lost 4 bases and the V segment lost 5 bases, leaving 7 bases of the junction unmatched. This CDR3 reads CSVTGTSGSGYEQYF. DNA of the CDR3: TGCAGCGTTACCGGGACTAGCGGGAGCGGGTACGAGCAGTACTTC.

Comment on this clonotype: Because the CDR3's place on the DNA is in doubt, the DNA is left out and the CDR3 is given as listed by TCRdb. The V gene is TRBV27, the J gene TRBJ1-2; the table assigns TRBD1, which was not confirmed against the DNA. Germline V lookup: CDR1 MNHEY, CDR2 SMNVEV (reference sequence). The CDR3 is made up of 15 amino acids, end residues included. CDR3: CASSTSNRGDYGYTF.